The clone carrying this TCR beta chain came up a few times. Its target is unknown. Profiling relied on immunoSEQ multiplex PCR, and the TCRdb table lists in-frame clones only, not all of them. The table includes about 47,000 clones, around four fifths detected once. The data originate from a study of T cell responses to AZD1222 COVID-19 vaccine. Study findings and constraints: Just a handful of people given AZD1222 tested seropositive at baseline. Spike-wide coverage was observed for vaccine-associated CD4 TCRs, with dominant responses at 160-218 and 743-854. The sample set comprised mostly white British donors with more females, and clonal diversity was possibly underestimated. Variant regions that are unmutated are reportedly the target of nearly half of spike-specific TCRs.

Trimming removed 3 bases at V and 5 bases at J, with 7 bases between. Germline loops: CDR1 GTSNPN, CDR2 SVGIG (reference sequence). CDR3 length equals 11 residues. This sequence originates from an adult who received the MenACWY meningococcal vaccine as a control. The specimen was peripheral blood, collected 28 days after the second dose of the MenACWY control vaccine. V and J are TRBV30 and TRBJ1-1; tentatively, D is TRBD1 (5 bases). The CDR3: CAWREGTEAFF. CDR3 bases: TGTGCCTGGAGGGAGGGGACTGAAGCTTTCTTT.